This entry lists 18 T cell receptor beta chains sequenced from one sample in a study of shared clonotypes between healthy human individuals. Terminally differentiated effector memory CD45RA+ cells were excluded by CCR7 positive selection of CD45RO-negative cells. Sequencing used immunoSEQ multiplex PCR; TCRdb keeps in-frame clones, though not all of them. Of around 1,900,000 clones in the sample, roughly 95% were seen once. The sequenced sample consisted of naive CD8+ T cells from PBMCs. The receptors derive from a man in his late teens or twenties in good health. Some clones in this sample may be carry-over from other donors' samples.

CDR3 nucleotides: TGTGCCAGCAGCGCCGGACAGACCGCCTACGAGCAGTACTTC. Translation: CASSAGQTAYEQYF. This chain joins TRBV9 and TRBJ2-7, with a tentative D call TRBD1 (6 bases). CDR1 and CDR2 from the germline V gene are SGDLS and YYNGEE. The ends were cut back, 3 bases at V and 2 bases at J, with 12 bases in the middle. CDR3 length: 14 amino acids.

Here the CDR3 DNA reads TGTGCCAGTAGTATGACAGGGCTGTCCACCGGGGAGCTGTTTTTT. Protein: CASSMTGLSTGELFF. The gene calls are TRBV19 and TRBJ2-2; TRBD1 aligns across 7 bases. Germline CDR1 reads LNHDA; CDR2 reads SQIVND (reference sequence). Trimming at V came to 3 bases and at J to 4 bases, leaving 5 bases not matched to a gene. The CDR3 spans 15 residues.

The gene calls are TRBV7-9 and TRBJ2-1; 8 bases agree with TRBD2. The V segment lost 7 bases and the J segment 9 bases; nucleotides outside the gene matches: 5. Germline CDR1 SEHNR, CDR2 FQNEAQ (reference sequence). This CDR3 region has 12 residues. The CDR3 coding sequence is TGTGCCAGCACCCCCGGGGGGGGTGAGCAGTTCTTC. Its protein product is CASTPGGGEQFF.

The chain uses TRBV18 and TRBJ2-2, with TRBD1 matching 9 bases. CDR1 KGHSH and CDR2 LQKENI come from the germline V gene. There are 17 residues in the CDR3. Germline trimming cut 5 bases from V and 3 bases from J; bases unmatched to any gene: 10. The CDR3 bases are TGTGCCAGCTCAAAAACAACAGGGGGCTCGGACACCGGGGAGCTGTTTTTT. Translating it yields CASSKTTGGSDTGELFF.

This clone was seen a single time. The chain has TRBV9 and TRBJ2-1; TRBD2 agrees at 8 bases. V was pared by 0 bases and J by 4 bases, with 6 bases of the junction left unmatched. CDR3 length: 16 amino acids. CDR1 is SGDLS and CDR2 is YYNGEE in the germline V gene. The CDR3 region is CASSVGREVYYNEQFF. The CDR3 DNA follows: TGTGCCAGCAGCGTAGGGCGGGAGGTCTATTACAATGAGCAGTTCTTC.

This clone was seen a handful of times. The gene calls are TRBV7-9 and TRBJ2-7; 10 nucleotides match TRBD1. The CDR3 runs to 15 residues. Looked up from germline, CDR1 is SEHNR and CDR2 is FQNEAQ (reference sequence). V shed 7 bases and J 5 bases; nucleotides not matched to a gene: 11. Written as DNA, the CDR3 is TGTGCCAGCATCGACCGGGACAGGGGATTCCACGAGCAGTACTTC. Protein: CASIDRDRGFHEQYF.

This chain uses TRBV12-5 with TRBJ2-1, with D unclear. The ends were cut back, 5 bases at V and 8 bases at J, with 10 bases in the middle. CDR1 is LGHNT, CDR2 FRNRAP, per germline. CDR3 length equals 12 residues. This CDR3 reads CASGPSVDEQFF. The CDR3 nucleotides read TGTGCTAGTGGTCCGAGCGTGGATGAGCAGTTCTTC.

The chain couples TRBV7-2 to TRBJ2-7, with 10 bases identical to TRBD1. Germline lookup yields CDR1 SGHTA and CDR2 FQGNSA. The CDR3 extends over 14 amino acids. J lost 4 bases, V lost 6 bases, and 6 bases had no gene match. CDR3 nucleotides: TGTGCCAGCAGATCCGGACAGGGGGGGTACGAGCAGTACTTC. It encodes CASRSGQGGYEQYF.

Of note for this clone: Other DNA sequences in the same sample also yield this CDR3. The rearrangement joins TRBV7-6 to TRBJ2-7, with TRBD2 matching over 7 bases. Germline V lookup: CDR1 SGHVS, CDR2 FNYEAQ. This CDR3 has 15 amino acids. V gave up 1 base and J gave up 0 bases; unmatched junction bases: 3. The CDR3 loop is CASSLDGGSSYEQYF. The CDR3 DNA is TGTGCCAGCAGCTTAGACGGCGGGAGCTCCTACGAGCAGTACTTC.

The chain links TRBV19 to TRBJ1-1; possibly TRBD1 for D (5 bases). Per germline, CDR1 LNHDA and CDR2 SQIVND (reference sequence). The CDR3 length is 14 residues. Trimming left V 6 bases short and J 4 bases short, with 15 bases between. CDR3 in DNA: TGTGCCAGTAGAGGACCAGAGGGGAGCACTGAAGCTTTCTTT. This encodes CASRGPEGSTEAFF. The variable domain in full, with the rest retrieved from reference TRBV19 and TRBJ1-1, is DGGITQSPKYLFRKEGQNVTLSCEQNLNHDAMYWYRQDPGQGLRLIYYSQIVNDFQKGDIAEGYSVSREKKESFPLTVTSAQKNPTAFYLCASRGPEGSTEAFFGQGTRLTVV.

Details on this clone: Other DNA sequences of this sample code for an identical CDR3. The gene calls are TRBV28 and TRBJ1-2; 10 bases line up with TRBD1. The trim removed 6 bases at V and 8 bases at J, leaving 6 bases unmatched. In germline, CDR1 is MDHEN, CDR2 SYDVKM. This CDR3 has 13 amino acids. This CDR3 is CASRPTGGVGYTF. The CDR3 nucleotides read TGTGCCAGCAGACCGACAGGGGGCGTCGGCTACACCTTC.

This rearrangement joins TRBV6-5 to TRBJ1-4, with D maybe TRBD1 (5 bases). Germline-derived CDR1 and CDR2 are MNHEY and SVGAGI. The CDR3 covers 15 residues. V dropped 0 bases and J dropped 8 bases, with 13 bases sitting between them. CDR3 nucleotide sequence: TGTGCCAGCAGTTACTCGGGGGGTGAGAGCGAAAAACTGTTTTTT. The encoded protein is CASSYSGGESEKLFF.

Here the CDR3 DNA reads TGTGCCATCAAAGACAGGGATGCCTATGGCTACACCTTC. Translated: CAIKDRDAYGYTF. The chain carries TRBV10-3 and TRBJ1-2; TRBD1 aligns across 7 bases. The CDR3 spans 13 residues. Germline CDR1 is ENHRY and CDR2 is SYGVKD. The V gene end was trimmed by 7 bases and the J gene end by 4 bases; junction bases not matched to a gene: 6.

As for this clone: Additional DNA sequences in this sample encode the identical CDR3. The CDR3 protein is CASSQVPGGSYEQYF. CDR3 in DNA: TGCGCCAGCAGCCAAGTACCCGGAGGCTCCTACGAGCAGTACTTC. The chain recombines TRBV4-1 with TRBJ2-7; maybe TRBD2 (5 bases). Trimming took 1 base from V and 0 from J, leaving 10 bases between them. The CDR3 has 15 amino acids. Germline assignment: CDR1 MGHRA and CDR2 YSYEKL.

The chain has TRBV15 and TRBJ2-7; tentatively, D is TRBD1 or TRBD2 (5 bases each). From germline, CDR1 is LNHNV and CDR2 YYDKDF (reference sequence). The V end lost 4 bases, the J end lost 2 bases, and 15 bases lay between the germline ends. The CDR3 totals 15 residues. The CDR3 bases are TGTGCCACCAGCATCGGGACCGATTTAACCTACGAGCAGTACTTC. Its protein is CATSIGTDLTYEQYF. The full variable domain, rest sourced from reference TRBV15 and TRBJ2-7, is DAMVIQNPRYQVTQFGKPVTLSCSQTLNHNVMYWYQQKSSQAPKLLFHYYDKDFNNEADTPDNFQSRRPNTSFCFLDIRSPGLGDTAMYLCATSIGTDLTYEQYFGPGTRLTVT.

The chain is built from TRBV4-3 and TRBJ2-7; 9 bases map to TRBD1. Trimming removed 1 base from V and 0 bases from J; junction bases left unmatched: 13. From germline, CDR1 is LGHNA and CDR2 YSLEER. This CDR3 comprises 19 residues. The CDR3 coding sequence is TGCGCCAGCAGCCAAGTGGCTAGGACAGGGGCACCAAGCTCCTACGAGCAGTACTTC. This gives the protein CASSQVARTGAPSSYEQYF.

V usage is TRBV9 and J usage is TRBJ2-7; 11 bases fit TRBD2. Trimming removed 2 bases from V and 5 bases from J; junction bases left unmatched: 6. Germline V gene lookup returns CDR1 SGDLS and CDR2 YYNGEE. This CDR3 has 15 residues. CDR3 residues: CASSVSGRARDEQYF. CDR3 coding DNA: TGTGCCAGCAGCGTTAGCGGGAGGGCCAGAGACGAGCAGTACTTC.

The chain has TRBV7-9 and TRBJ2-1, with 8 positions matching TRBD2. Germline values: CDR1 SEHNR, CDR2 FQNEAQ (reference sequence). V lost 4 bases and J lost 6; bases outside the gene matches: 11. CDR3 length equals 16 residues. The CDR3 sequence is CASSSPEAGAGNEQFF. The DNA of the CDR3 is TGTGCCAGCAGCTCTCCAGAAGCGGGAGCGGGCAATGAGCAGTTCTTC.